The rows below give T cell receptor beta chains drawn from one sample of a study of identical twins. One entry per CDR3 protein, called by TCRdb with MiXCR from the 5' RACE reads. In the table there are hundreds of thousands of distinct CDR3 sequences, 9.4% of which are singletons. Sample: memory (CD45RO+) T cells sorted from blood. The origin of the receptors is a woman younger than 35 in good health. The CDR3 runs from the conserved cysteine through the conserved F or W. Each record gives: V gene, J gene, clone size, D gene, CDR3 DNA, CDR3 protein. D genes are given only for firm matches. The listing skips clone size in some rows; elsewhere it reads once, few, many or a size class.

TRBV5-4	TRBJ1-1	NA	TRBD1	TGTGCCAGCAGCTTCGGACAGGGGGCCTTGGACACTGAAGCTTTCTTT	CASSFGQGALDTEAFF
TRBV18	TRBJ2-2	few	TRBD2	TGTGCCAGCTCTCAAGGACTAGCGGGGCCAAACACCGGGGAGCTGTTTTTT	CASSQGLAGPNTGELFF
TRBV24-1	TRBJ1-2	NA	NA	TGTGCCACCAGTGATTTTCCCTTCTATGGCTACACCTTC	CATSDFPFYGYTF
TRBV6-1	TRBJ2-6	many	NA	TGTGCCAGCAGGGCGGGAAAGTCTGGGGCCAACGTCCTGACTTTC	CASRAGKSGANVLTF
TRBV7-9	TRBJ2-2	many	NA	TGTGCCAGCAGGCCAATGAACACCGGGGAGCTGTTTTTT	CASRPMNTGELFF
TRBV7-9	TRBJ1-1	many	NA	TGTGCCAGCAGCACCCGGAGGGGCACTGAAGCTTTCTTT	CASSTRRGTEAFF
TRBV6-5	TRBJ2-3	many	NA	TGTGCCAGCAGTTCAAACGGGGTCTATTCAGATACGCAGTATTTT	CASSSNGVYSDTQYF
TRBV7-8	TRBJ2-1	NA	NA	TGTGCCAGCAGCCGGCGGACGGTTAACAATGAGCAGTTCTTC	CASSRRTVNNEQFF
TRBV11-2	TRBJ2-2	NA	NA	TGTGCCAGCAGCTTCGGGTCCCCAGGGTGGGAGCTGTTTTTT	CASSFGSPGWELFF
TRBV6-5	TRBJ2-7	few	TRBD1	TGTGCCAGCAGTTACTCCGGGACAGACTCCTACGAGCAGTACTTC	CASSYSGTDSYEQYF
TRBV19	TRBJ1-1	NA	NA	TGTGCCAGTATGAAATCTATTGAAGCTTTCTTT	CASMKSIEAFF
TRBV9	TRBJ2-1	few	NA	TGTGCCAGCAGCGTAGGCGCGCCCCTCAATGAGCAGTTCTTC	CASSVGAPLNEQFF
TRBV7-3	TRBJ2-5	NA	NA	TGTGCCAGCAGCTTAAATGCAGGGAAAGAGACCCAGTACTTC	CASSLNAGKETQYF
TRBV12-3/TRBV12-4	TRBJ1-4	NA	NA	TGTGCCAGCAGTTCCCACAACCCTAATGAAAAACTGTTTTTT	CASSSHNPNEKLFF
TRBV9	TRBJ2-2	NA	TRBD1	TGTGCCAGCACCGCCCCGGACAGGGCCACCGGGGAGCTGTTTTTT	CASTAPDRATGELFF
TRBV6-1	TRBJ2-7	NA	TRBD2	TGTGCCAGCAGGGGGGGGTTCGTCCACGAGCAGTACTTC	CASRGGFVHEQYF
TRBV29-1	TRBJ2-4	many	NA	TGCAGCGTTAAGGAAAACATTCAGTACTTC	CSVKENIQYF
TRBV18	TRBJ2-5	many	TRBD2	TGTGCCAGCTCACCTCGGCTAGCGGTATCCCAAGAGACCCAGTACTTC	CASSPRLAVSQETQYF
TRBV11-2	TRBJ2-6	NA	NA	TGTGCCAGCAGCGAGAACAGGGTTAAACCCGGGGCCAACGTCCTGACTTTC	CASSENRVKPGANVLTF
TRBV27	TRBJ2-2	many	NA	TGTGCCAGCAGTCCTTGGACCATGTCCGGGGAGCTGTTTTTT	CASSPWTMSGELFF
TRBV29-1	TRBJ2-5	NA	NA	TGCAGCGTTCGGGGGATTCAGGAGACCCAGTACTTC	CSVRGIQETQYF
TRBV20-1	TRBJ1-5	few	NA	TGCAGTGCCATAGGGGTATCCAGGACAAGTGGCAATCAGCCCCAGCATTTT	CSAIGVSRTSGNQPQHF
TRBV12-3/TRBV12-4	TRBJ2-1	many	TRBD2	TGTGCCAGCAGCATTACTAGCGGGGGGACCTTTGAGCAGTTCTTC	CASSITSGGTFEQFF
TRBV18	TRBJ1-3	NA	NA	TGTGCCAGCTCACCGGCTACCTCTGGAAACACCATATATTTT	CASSPATSGNTIYF
TRBV20-1	TRBJ2-7	few	TRBD2	TGCAGTGCTAGTCTTAGCGGGACTAGCGGCCGCGAGCAGTACTTC	CSASLSGTSGREQYF